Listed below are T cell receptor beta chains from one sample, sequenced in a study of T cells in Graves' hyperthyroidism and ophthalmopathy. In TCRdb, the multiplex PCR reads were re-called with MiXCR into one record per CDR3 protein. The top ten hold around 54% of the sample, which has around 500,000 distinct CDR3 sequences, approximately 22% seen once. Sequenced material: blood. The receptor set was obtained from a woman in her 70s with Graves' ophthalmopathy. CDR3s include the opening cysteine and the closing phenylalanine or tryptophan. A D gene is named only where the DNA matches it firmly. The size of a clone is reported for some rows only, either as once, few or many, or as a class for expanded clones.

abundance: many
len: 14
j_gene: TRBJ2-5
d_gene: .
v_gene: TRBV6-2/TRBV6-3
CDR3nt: TGTGCCAGCGGTCTAATTCGGGGGCCCGAGACCCAGTACTTC
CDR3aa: CASGLIRGPETQYF

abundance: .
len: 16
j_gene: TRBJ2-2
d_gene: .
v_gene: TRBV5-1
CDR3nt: TGCGCCAGCAGCTTGGAAAGGGTGAGAGTCACCGGGGAGCTGTTTTTT
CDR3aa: CASSLERVRVTGELFF

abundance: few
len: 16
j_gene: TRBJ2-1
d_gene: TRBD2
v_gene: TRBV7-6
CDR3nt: TGTGCCAGCAGCTTAGGCGGGAGGTGGACCTACAATGAGCAGTTCTTC
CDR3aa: CASSLGGRWTYNEQFF

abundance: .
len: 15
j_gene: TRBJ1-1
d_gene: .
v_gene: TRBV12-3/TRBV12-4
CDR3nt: TGTGCCAGCAGTTTAGCGACTAACGGTTACACTGAAGCTTTCTTT
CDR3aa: CASSLATNGYTEAFF

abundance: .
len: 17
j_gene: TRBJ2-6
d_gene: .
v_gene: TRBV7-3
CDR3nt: TGTGCCAGCAGCGCACGCTGGTCCCCGTCTGGGGCCAACGTCCTGACTTTC
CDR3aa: CASSARWSPSGANVLTF

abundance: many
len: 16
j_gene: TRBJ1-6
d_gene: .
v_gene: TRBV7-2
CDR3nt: TGTGCCAGCAGCTTTTCACCGGGGGCCGGTAATTCACCCCTCCACTTT
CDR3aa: CASSFSPGAGNSPLHF

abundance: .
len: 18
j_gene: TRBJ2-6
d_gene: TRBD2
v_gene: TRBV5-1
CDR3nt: TGCGCCAGCAGCAGATTGACTAGCGGGACGTCTGGGGCCAACGTCCTGACTTTC
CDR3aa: CASSRLTSGTSGANVLTF

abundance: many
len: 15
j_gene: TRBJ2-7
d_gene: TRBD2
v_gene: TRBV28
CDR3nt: TGTGCCAGCAGTTTACCGGGACTAGGCCACTACGAGCAGTACTTC
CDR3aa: CASSLPGLGHYEQYF

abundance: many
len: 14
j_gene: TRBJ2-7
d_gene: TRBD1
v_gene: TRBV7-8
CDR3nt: TGTGCCAGCAGTTATCGGGACAGCTCCTACGAGCAGTACTTC
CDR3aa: CASSYRDSSYEQYF

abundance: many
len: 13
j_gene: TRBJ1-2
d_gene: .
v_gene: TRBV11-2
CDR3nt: TGTGCCAGCAGCCCCGGGGGGCTTTATGGCTACACCTTC
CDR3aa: CASSPGGLYGYTF

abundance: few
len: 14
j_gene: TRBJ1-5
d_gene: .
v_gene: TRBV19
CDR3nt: TGTGCCAGTAGTTACGGACAGATAAATCAGCCCCAGCATTTT
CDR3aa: CASSYGQINQPQHF

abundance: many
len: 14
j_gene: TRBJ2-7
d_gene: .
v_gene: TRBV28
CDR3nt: TGTGCCAGCAGTGTTGGAGGAACACCCTACGAGCAGTACTTC
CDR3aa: CASSVGGTPYEQYF

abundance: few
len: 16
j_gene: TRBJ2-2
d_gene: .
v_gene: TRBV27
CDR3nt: TGTGCCAGCAGTTTATCGGGGATAGTACACACCGGGGAGCTGTTTTTT
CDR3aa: CASSLSGIVHTGELFF

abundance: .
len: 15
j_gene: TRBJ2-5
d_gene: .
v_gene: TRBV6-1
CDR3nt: TGTGCCAGCAGTTTAACCGGGACAAAGCAAGAGACCCAGTACTTC
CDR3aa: CASSLTGTKQETQYF

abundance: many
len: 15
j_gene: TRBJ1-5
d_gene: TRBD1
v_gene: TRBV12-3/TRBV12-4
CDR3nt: TGTGCCAGCAGTCAAGCTACAGGGGGCAATCAGCCCCAGCATTTT
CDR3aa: CASSQATGGNQPQHF

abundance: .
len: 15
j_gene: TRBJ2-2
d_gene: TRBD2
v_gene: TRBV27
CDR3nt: TGTGCCAGCAAGCAACTAGCGCTTAACACCGGGGAGCTGTTTTTT
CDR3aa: CASKQLALNTGELFF

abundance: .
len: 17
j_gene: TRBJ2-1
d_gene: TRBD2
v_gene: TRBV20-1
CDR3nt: TGCAGTGCTAGAGTTGCTAGCGGGGGGGCTTTTGGAAATGAGCAGTTCTTC
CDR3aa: CSARVASGGAFGNEQFF

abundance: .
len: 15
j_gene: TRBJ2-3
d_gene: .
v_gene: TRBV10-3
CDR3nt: TGTGCCATCAGTGCCCCCAGGCAACGCACAGATACGCAGTATTTT
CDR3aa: CAISAPRQRTDTQYF

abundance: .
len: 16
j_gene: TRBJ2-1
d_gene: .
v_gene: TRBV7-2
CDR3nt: TGTGCCAGCAGCTTAGCGAACCGGAAAGCATACAATGAGCAGTTCTTC
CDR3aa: CASSLANRKAYNEQFF

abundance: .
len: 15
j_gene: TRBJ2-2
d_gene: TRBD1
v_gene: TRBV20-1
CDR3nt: TGCAGTGCTAGAAACAGGGGACAACGCTCCGGGGAGCTGTTTTTT
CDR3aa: CSARNRGQRSGELFF

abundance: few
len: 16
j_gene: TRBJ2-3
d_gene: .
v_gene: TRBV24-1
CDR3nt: TGTGCCACCAGTGACCCGGGTGGTAGCGGCCCAGATACGCAGTATTTT
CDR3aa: CATSDPGGSGPDTQYF

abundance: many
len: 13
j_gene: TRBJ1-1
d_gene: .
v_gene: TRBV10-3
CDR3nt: TGTGCCATCAGTGCTTACCAGAACACTGAAGCTTTCTTT
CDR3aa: CAISAYQNTEAFF

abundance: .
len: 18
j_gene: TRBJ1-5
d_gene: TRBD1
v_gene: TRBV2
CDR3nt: TGTGCCAGCAGTGAAGCGCAACAACCGGGACAGCGCAATCAGCCCCAGCATTTT
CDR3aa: CASSEAQQPGQRNQPQHF

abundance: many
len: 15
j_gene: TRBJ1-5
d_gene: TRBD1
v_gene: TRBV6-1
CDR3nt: TGTGCCAGCAGTGGGACAGGTGATAGCAATCAGCCCCAGCATTTT
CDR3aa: CASSGTGDSNQPQHF

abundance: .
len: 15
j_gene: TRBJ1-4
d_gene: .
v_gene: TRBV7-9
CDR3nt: TGTGCCAGCAGCATGGACTCCGGGACGACCGAAAAACTGTTTTTT
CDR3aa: CASSMDSGTTEKLFF

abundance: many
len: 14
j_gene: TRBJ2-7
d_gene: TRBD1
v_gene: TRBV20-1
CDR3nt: TGCAGTGCCGAAACCGGGACAGGGATGGGAGAGCAGTACTTC
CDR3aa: CSAETGTGMGEQYF

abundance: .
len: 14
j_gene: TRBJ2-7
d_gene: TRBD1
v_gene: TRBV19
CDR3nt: TGTGCCAGTAGTAACCGGGACAGGCTAGGCGAGCAGTACTTC
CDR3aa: CASSNRDRLGEQYF

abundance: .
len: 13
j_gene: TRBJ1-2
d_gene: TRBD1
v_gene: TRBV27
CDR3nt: TGTGCCAGCAGAAGACAGGGCCTCTATGGCTACACCTTC
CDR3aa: CASRRQGLYGYTF

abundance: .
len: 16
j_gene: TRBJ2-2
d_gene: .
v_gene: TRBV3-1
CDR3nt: TGTGCCAGCAGCCAAGTCAGCCTCCCCCCCGCCGGGGAGCTGTTTTTT
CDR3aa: CASSQVSLPPAGELFF

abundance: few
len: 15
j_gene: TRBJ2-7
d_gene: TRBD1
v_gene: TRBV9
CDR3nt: TGTGCCAGCAGCGTAGAGCCAGGGGGCTCCTACGAGCAGTACTTC
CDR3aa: CASSVEPGGSYEQYF

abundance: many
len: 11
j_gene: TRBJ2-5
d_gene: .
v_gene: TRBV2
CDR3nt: TGTGCCAGCACTTACCAAGAGACCCAGTACTTC
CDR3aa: CASTYQETQYF

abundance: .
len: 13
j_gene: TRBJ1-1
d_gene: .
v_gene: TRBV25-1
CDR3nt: TGTGCCAGCAGTGAACCAGGGAACACTGAAGCTTTCTTT
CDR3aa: CASSEPGNTEAFF

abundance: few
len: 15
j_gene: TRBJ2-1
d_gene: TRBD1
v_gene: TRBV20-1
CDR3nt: TGCAGTGCTAGAGAAATGGACAGGGTCTTATTCGAGCAGTTCTTC
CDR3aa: CSAREMDRVLFEQFF

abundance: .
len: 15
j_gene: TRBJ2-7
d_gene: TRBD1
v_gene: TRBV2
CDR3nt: TGTGCCAGCAGTGAGGGACAGTTAGGACGGTCTGAGCAGTACTTC
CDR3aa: CASSEGQLGRSEQYF

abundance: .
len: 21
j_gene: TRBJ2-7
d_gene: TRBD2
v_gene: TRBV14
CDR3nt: TGTGCCAGCAGCCAGCGGGGGTTGACTAGCGGGAGGGCCCATGGTTCCTACGAGCAGTACTTC
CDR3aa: CASSQRGLTSGRAHGSYEQYF

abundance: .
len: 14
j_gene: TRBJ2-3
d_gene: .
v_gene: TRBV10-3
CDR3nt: TGTGCCATCAGTGGGGGGATTTCAACAGATACGCAGTATTTT
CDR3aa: CAISGGISTDTQYF

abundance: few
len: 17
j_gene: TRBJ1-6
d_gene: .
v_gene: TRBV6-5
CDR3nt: TGTGCCAGCAGTTACCGGTTAGGGGAAGGCTATAATTCACCCCTCCACTTT
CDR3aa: CASSYRLGEGYNSPLHF

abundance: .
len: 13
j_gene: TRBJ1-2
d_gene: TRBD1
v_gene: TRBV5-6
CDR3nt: TGTGCCAGCAGCCTACAGGGGGCGCGAGGCTACACCTTC
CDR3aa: CASSLQGARGYTF

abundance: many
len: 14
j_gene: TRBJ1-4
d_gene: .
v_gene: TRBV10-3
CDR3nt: TGTGCCATCAGTTCAGGGGCGGCTAATGAAAAACTGTTTTTT
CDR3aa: CAISSGAANEKLFF

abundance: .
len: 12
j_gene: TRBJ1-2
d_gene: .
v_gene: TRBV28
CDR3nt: TGTGCCAGCAGTTTTCCCAAAGGTGGCTACACCTTC
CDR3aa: CASSFPKGGYTF

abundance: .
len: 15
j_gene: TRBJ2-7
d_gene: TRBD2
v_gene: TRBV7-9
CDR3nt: TGTGCCAGCAGCTTAAGACTAGCGGGAGCCCGCGAGCAGTACTTC
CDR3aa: CASSLRLAGAREQYF

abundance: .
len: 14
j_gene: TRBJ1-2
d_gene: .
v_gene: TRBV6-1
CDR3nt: TGTGCCAGCAGTGAGTCCGGGGAGTTCTATGGCTACGCCTTC
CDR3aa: CASSESGEFYGYAF

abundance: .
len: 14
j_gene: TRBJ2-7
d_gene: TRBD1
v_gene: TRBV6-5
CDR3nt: TGTGCCAGCAGTTACTCAGGGGGCCTTCTCGACCAGTACTTC
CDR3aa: CASSYSGGLLDQYF

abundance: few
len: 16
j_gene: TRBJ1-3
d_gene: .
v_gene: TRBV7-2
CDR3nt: TGTGCCAGCAGCTTATATCGAGAGTACCCTGGAAACACCATATATTTT
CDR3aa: CASSLYREYPGNTIYF

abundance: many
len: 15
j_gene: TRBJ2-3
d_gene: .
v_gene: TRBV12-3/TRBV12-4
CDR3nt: TGTGCCAGCAGCCGATTGGGGGTGAGCACAGATACGCAGTATTTT
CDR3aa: CASSRLGVSTDTQYF

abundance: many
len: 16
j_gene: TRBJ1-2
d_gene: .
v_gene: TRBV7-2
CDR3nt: TGTGCCAGCAGCTTGGGTTCCGCATCCACTAACTATGGCTACACCTTC
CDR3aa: CASSLGSASTNYGYTF

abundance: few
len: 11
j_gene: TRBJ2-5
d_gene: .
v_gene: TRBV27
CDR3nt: TGTGCCAGCGCCTCCGGAGGTCCCCAGTACTTC
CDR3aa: CASASGGPQYF

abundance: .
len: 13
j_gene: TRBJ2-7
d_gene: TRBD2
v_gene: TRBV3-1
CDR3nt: TGTGCCAGCAGCCTCTTCGGGGGGTACGAGCAGTACTTC
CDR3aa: CASSLFGGYEQYF

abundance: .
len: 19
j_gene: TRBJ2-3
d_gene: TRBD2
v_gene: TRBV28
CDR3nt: TGTGCCAGCAGTACACCACTCCAGCGGGAGGACCTTAGCACAGATACGCAGTATTTT
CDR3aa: CASSTPLQREDLSTDTQYF

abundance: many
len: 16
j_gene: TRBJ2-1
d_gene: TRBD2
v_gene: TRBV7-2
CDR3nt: TGTGCCAGCAGCTTGGGCGGGAGCGCATCCTACAATGAGCAGTTCTTC
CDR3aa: CASSLGGSASYNEQFF

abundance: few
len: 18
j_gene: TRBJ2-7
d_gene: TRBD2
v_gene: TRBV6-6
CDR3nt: TGTGCCAGCAGTTACTCGGCTAGCGGAGTGGCTAGCTCCTACGAGCAGTACTTC
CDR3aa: CASSYSASGVASSYEQYF

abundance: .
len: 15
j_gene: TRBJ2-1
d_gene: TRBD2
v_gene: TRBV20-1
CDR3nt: TGCAGTGCTAGAGAGGGCAGCGGGAGGGTAAATGAGCAGTTCTTC
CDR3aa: CSAREGSGRVNEQFF

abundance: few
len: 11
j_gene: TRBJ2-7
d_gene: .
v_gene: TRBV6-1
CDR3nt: TGTGCCAGCAAAACCTCCTACGAGCAGTACTTC
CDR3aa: CASKTSYEQYF

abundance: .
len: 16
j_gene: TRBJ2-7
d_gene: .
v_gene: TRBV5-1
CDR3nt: TGCGCCAGCAGCTTGGCGTGGGGACGGACCCTCTACGAGCAGTACTTC
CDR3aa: CASSLAWGRTLYEQYF

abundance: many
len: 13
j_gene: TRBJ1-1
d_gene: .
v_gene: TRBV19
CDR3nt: TGTGCCAGTAGGTCGACAGTGAACACTGAAGCTTTCTTT
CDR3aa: CASRSTVNTEAFF

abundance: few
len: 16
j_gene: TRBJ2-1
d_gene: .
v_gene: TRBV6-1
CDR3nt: TGTGCCAGCAGTGAAGCGCTGGTTCAGGGGATCCCTGAGCAGTTCTTC
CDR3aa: CASSEALVQGIPEQFF

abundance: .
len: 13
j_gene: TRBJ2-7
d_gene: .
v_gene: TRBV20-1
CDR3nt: TGCAGTGCTAGATCCGGCTCTCCGGGCGAGCAGTACTTC
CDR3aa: CSARSGSPGEQYF